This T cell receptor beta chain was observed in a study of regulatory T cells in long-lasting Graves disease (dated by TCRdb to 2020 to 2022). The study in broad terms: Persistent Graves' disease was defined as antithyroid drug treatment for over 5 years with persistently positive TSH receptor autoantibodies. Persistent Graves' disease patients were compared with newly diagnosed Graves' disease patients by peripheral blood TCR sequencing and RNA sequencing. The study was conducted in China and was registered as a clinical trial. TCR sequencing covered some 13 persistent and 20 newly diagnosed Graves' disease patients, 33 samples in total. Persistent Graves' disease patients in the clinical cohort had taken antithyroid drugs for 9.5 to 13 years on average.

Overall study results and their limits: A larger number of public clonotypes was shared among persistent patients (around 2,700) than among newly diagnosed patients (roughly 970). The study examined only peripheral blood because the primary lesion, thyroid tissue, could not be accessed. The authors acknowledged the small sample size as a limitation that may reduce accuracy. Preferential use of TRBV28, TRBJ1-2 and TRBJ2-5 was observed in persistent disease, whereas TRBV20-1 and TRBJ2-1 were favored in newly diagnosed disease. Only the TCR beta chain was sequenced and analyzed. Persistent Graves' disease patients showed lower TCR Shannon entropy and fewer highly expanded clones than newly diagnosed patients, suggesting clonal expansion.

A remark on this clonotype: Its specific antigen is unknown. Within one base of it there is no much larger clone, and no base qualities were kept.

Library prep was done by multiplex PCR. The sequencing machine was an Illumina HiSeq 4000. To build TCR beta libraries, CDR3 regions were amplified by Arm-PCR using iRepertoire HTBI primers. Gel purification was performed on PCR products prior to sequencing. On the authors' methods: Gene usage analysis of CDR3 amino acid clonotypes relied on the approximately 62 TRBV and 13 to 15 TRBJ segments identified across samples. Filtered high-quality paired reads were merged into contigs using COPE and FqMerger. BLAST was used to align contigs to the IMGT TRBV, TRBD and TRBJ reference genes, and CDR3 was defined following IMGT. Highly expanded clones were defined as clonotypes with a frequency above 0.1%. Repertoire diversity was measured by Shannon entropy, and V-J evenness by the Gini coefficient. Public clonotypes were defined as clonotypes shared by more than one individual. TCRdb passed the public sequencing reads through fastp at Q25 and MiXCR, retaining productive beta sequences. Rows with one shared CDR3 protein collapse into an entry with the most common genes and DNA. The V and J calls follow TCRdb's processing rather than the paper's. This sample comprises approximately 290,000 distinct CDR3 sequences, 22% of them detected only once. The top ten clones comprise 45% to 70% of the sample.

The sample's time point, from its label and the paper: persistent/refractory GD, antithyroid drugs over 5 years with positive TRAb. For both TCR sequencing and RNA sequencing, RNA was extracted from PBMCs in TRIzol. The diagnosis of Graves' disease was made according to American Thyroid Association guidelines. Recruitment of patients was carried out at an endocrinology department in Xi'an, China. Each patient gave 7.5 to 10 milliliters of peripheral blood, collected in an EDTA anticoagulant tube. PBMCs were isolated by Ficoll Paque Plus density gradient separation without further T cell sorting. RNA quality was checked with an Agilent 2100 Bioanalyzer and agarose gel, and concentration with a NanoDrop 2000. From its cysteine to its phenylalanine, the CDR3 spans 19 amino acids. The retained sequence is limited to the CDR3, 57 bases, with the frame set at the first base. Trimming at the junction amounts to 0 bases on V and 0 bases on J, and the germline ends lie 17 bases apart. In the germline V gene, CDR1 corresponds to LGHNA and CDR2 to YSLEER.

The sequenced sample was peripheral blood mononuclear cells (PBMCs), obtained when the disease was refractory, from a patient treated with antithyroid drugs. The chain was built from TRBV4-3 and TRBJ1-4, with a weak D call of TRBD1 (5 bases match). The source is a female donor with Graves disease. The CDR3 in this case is CASSQDTQAEHATNEKLFF. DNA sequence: TGCGCCAGCAGCCAAGACACACAGGCCGAGCACGCAACTAATGAAAAACTGTTTTTT.